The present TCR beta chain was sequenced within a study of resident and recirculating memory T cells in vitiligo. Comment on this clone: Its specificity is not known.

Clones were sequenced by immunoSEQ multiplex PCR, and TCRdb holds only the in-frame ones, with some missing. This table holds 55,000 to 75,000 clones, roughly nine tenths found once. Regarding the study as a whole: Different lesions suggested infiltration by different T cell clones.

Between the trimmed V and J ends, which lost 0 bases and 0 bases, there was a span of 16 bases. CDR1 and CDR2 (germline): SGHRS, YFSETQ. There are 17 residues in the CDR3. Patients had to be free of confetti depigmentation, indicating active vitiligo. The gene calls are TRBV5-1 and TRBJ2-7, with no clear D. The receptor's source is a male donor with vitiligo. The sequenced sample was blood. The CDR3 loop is CASSLASRGWSSYEQYF. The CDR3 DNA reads TGCGCCAGCAGCTTGGCCTCTCGCGGCTGGAGCTCCTACGAGCAGTACTTC.